This T cell receptor beta chain was captured by sequencing in a study of EBV T-cell therapy then PD-1 blockade in nasopharyngeal carcinoma. With respect to this clone: The antigen is unknown.

Here immunoSEQ multiplex PCR was the method, and the copy in TCRdb shows in-frame clones only, minus some. The data show approximately 22,000 clones, around 84% seen once. Time point meaning: 266 days after commencement of treatment, after nivolumab therapy. Noted treatment: AdE1-LMPpoly-expanded autologous EBV-specific T-cell therapy followed by anti-PD-1 nivolumab. In germline, CDR1 is LGHNA, CDR2 YSLEER. This CDR3 comprises 16 residues. V lost 0 bases, J lost 2 bases, and 13 bases lay in between. Here the sequenced sample was CD8+ T cells from blood, taken at roughly day 280 from a patient whose treatment included autologous EBV-specific T cells and nivolumab. The V call is TRBV4-3, the J call TRBJ1-1, with D possibly TRBD1 on 6 matching bases. This TCR was sampled from a man in his forties with nasopharyngeal carcinoma. This CDR3 is CASSQDSYGGNTEAFF. The DNA of the CDR3 is TGCGCCAGCAGCCAAGATAGCTACGGGGGCAACACTGAAGCTTTCTTT.